A single T cell receptor beta chain is shown here with its context. Its antigen is not identified. Trimming shortened V by 4 bases and J by 1 base, and 19 bases separated the two germline ends. The CDR3 is made up of 17 amino acids. Per the germline V gene, CDR1 is SGHTA and CDR2 is FQGNSA. For the second PCR, which ran for roughly 7 to 11 cycles, a sample-barcoded 5' primer and a J-beta primer mix were used. TCRdb passed the 5' RACE reads through MiXCR, listing each CDR3 protein once. The data show over 1,200,000 distinct CDR3 sequences, approximately 59% seen once. The source of the sample is a study of blood T cells in healthy people across ages. Study-level results: Long-lived donors had more naive CD4+ cells and higher diversity than aged donors. Roughly linearly, TCR beta diversity per million T cells fell as age increased.

The V call is TRBV7-2, the J call TRBJ1-2; maybe TRBD1 (6 bases). What was sequenced was blood. The sequence was collected from a man aged 18 to 30 in good health. CDR3 sequence: CASSYHLTGPINYGYTF. The CDR3 nucleotides are TGTGCCAGCAGCTACCACCTTACAGGGCCGATTAACTATGGCTACACCTTC. Using reference TRBV7-2 and TRBJ1-2 for the parts outside the CDR3, the full variable domain is GAGVSQSPSNKVTEKGKDVELRCDPISGHTALYWYRQSLGQGLEFLIYFQGNSAPDKSGLPSDRFSAERTGGSVSTLTIQRTQQEDSAVYLCASSYHLTGPINYGYTFGSGTRLTVV.